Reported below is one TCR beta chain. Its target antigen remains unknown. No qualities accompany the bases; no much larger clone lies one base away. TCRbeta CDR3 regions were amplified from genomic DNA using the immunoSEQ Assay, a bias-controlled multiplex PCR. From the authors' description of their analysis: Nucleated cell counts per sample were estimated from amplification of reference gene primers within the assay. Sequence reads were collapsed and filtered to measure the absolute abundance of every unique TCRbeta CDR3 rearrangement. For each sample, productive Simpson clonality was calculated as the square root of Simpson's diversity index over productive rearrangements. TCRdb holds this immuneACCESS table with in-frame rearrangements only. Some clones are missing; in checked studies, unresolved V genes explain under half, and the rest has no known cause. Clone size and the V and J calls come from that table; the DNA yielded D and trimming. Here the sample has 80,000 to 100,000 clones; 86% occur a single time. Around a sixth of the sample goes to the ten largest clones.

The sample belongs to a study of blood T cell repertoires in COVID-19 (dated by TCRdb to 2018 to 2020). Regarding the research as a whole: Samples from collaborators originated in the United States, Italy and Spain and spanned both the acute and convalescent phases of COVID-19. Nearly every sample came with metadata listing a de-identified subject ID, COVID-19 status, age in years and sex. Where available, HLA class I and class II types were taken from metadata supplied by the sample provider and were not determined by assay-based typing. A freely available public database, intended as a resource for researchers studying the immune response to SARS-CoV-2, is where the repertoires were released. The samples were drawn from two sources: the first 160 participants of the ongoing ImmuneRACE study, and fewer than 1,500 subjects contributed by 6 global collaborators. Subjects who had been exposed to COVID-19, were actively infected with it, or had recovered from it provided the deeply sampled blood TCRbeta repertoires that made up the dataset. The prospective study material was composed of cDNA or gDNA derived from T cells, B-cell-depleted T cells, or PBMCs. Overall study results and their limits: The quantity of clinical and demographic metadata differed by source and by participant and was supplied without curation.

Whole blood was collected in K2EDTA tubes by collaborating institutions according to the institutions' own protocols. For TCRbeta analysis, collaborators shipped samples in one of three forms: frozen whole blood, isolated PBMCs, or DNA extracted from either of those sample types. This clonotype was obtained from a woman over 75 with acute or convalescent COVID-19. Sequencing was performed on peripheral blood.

CDR3 reads: CASRAVQMAEAFF. The sequence in DNA is TGTGCCAGCAGGGCTGTCCAGATGGCTGAAGCTTTCTTT. The V and J segments used are TRBV6-5 and TRBJ1-1; too little of a D gene remains to name it. At the junction V is shortened by 6 bases and J by 6 bases, with 14 bases in between. CDR1 and CDR2, looked up from the germline V gene, are MNHEY and SVGAGI. From cysteine to phenylalanine, the CDR3 is 13 amino acids long. The sequence is cut down to CDR3 DNA, 39 bases in frame from base 1.